This is a list of T cell receptor beta chains from one sample in a study of graft-versus-host responses after intestinal transplantation. The assay was immunoSEQ multiplex PCR, and TCRdb's table has in-frame clones only and misses some. The profile covers some 96,000 clones, with around nine tenths appearing a single time and approximately 16% taken by the ten largest. This specimen consisted of PBMCs, obtained 450 to 460 days after intestinal transplant. Source of these receptors: a human patient who received an intestinal transplant, so some T cells may come from the graft donor. The CDR3 runs from the conserved cysteine through the conserved F or W. Fields, in order: V gene, D gene, CDR3 length, J gene, CDR3 protein, CDR3 DNA. D genes are given only for firm matches.

V gene: TRBV7-9; D gene: .; CDR3 length: 12; J gene: TRBJ1-4; CDR3 protein: CASTRLGEKLFF; CDR3 DNA: TGTGCCAGCACCCGGCTGGGGGAAAAACTGTTTTTT
V gene: TRBV18; D gene: .; CDR3 length: 13; J gene: TRBJ2-2; CDR3 protein: CASSLENTGELFF; CDR3 DNA: TGTGCCAGCTCACTCGAGAACACCGGGGAGCTGTTTTTT
V gene: TRBV27; D gene: .; CDR3 length: 16; J gene: TRBJ1-4; CDR3 protein: CASSLGQGGTDEKLFF; CDR3 DNA: TGTGCCAGCAGTTTAGGGCAGGGTGGGACGGATGAAAAACTGTTTTTT
V gene: TRBV19; D gene: TRBD1; CDR3 length: 16; J gene: TRBJ1-2; CDR3 protein: CASSPTRQGDNYGYTF; CDR3 DNA: TGTGCCAGTAGTCCCACCCGACAGGGTGACAACTATGGCTACACCTTC
V gene: TRBV2; D gene: TRBD1; CDR3 length: 15; J gene: TRBJ1-2; CDR3 protein: CATSRKGQPNYGYTF; CDR3 DNA: TGTGCCACCTCGAGGAAGGGACAGCCGAACTATGGCTACACCTTC
V gene: TRBV4-1; D gene: .; CDR3 length: 13; J gene: TRBJ1-1; CDR3 protein: CASSQRGRTEAFF; CDR3 DNA: TGCGCCAGCAGCCAGAGGGGACGGACTGAAGCTTTCTTT
V gene: TRBV27; D gene: TRBD1; CDR3 length: 16; J gene: TRBJ1-2; CDR3 protein: CASSLSAGQGVYGYTF; CDR3 DNA: TGTGCCAGCAGTTTATCCGCGGGACAGGGGGTCTATGGCTACACCTTC
V gene: TRBV6-5; D gene: .; CDR3 length: 13; J gene: TRBJ2-7; CDR3 protein: CASSDGPGYEQYF; CDR3 DNA: TGTGCCAGCAGTGATGGACCCGGCTACGAGCAGTACTTC
V gene: TRBV27; D gene: TRBD1; CDR3 length: 13; J gene: TRBJ1-1; CDR3 protein: CASSILQGRVAFF; CDR3 DNA: TGTGCCAGCAGTATACTACAGGGGCGAGTGGCTTTCTTT
V gene: TRBV7-9; D gene: .; CDR3 length: 11; J gene: TRBJ1-1; CDR3 protein: CASSLATEAFF; CDR3 DNA: TGTGCCAGCAGCTTAGCCACTGAAGCTTTCTTT